This TCR beta chain was recovered during a study of vaccination effects on CD4 cells after COVID-19. About the study: The vaccine given was either BNT162b2 or mRNA-1273, in two doses.

TCRdb's table, derived via immunoSEQ multiplex PCR, lists solely in-frame clones and lacks some. Of under 80,000 clones in the sample, under 80% were seen once. Antigen-specific CD4+ T cells were expanded (with viral peptide pools) by the ViraFEST assay ahead of sequencing. With about ten days of culture completed, CD4+ T cells were isolated. The healthy vaccine recipients, who had no prior SARS-CoV-2 infection, showed negative nucleocapsid antibodies. On days 3 and 7, fresh IL-2 medium replaced half the medium. Study-level findings and limits: Long after vaccination, the clones induced by infection and by vaccine shrank markedly in size.

Between the trimmed V and J ends, which lost 0 bases and 3 bases, there was a span of 12 bases. This CDR3 has 15 residues. Germline V gene data show CDR1 as SGHTS and CDR2 as YDEGEE. A note on this clone: The antigen is not known.

This specimen consisted of CD4+ T cells from PBMCs cultured with SARS-CoV-2 spike peptides, obtained before COVID-19 vaccination. The receptor comes from a human donor who received a COVID-19 vaccine. The rearrangement links TRBV5-8 to TRBJ1-2; maybe TRBD1 (6 bases). CDR3 sequence (DNA): TGTGCCAGCAGCTTGGGGGGGGCAGAGCACTATGGCTACACCTTC. This codes for CASSLGGAEHYGYTF.